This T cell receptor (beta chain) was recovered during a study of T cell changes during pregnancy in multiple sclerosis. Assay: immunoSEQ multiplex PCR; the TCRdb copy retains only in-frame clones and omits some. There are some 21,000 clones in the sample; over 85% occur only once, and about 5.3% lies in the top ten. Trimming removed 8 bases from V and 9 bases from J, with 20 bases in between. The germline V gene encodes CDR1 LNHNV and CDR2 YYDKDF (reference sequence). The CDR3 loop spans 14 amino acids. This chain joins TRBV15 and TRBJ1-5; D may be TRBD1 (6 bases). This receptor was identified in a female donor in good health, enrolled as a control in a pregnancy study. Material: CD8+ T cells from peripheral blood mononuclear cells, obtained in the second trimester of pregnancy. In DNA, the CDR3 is TGTGCCACCGCCACTACAGGGTGGGGCCGGCCCCAGCATTTT. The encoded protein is CATATTGWGRPQHF.